These T cell receptor beta chains were read from a single sample in a study of blood T cell repertoires in COVID-19. Here immunoSEQ multiplex PCR was the method, and the copy in TCRdb shows in-frame clones only, minus some. The sample lists 150,000 to 200,000 clones; 82% were seen once. Sequencing input: peripheral blood. The receptors were sampled from a woman older than 75 with active or convalescent COVID-19. CDR3s include the opening cysteine and the closing phenylalanine or tryptophan.

TRBV18	TRBJ1-5	CASSTNRGFFPQHF
TRBV28	TRBJ2-7	CASSRTGTGTYEQYF
TRBV3-1/TRBV3-2	TRBJ2-5	CASSQANVGETQYF
TRBV6-6	TRBJ1-2	CASSYDSSYGYTF
TRBV2	TRBJ1-2	CASSVENYGYTF
TRBV6-5	TRBJ1-4	CASSKPGQGDEKLFF
TRBV10-1	TRBJ2-7	CASRSGTGVNEQYF
TRBV12-3/TRBV12-4	TRBJ1-1	CASSRLMDTEAFF
TRBV7-9	TRBJ1-1	CASSLRSGDTEAFF
TRBV4-2	TRBJ2-7	CASSQDMASGRIIRVEQYF
TRBV28	TRBJ2-2	CASSFRVNTGELFF
TRBV7-9	TRBJ1-2	CASSLGPVGYTF
TRBV18	TRBJ2-7	CASSPPVSQVLEQYF
TRBV24-1	TRBJ1-2	CATSDLGNYGYTF
TRBV23-1	TRBJ1-4	CASSQGQGYEKLFF
TRBV2	TRBJ2-1	CASSEARTINEQFF
TRBV5-1	TRBJ2-3	CASSSPRDSYTDTQYF